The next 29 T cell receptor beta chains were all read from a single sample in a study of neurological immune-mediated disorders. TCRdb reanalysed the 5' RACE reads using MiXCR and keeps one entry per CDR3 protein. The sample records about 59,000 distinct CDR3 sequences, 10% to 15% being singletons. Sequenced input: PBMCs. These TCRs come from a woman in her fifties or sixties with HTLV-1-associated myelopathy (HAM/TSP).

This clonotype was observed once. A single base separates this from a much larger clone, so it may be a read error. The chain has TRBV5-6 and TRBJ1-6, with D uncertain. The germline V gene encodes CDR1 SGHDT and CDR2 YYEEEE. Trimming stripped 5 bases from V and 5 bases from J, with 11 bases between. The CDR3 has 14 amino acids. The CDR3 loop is CASSHVENNSPLHF. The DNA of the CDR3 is TGTGCCAGCAGTCATGTAGAGAATAATTCACCCCTCCACTTT.

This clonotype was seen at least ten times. CDR3 DNA sequence: TGTGCCAGCTCACCCAATTCTCAAGAGACCCAGTACTTC. It is translated as CASSPNSQETQYF. The genes are TRBV18 and TRBJ2-5; D remains unclear. Looked up from germline, CDR1 is KGHSH and CDR2 is LQKENI. V was trimmed by 3 bases and J by 2 bases, leaving 7 bases between them. The CDR3 sequence is 13 residues long.

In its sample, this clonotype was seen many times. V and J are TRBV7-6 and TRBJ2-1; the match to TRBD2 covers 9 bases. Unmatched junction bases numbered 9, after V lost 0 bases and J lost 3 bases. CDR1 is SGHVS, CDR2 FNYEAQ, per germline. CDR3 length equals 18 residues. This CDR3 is CASSLAAGGGQYYNEQFF. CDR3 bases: TGTGCCAGCAGCTTAGCGGCGGGGGGGGGACAGTACTACAATGAGCAGTTCTTC.

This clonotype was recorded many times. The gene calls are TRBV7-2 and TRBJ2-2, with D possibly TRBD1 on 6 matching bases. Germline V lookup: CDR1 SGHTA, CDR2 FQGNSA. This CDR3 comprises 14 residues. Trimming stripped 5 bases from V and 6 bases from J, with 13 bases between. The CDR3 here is CASSPNRAAGELFF. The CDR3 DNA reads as TGTGCCAGCAGCCCGAACAGGGCGGCCGGGGAGCTGTTTTTT.

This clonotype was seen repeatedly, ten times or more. The DNA for the CDR3 is TGTGCCATCACCCCAAGACTAGGCAGCACAGATACGCAGTATTTT. Translating gives CAITPRLGSTDTQYF. The chain recombines TRBV10-3 with TRBJ2-3, with D perhaps TRBD2 (6 bases). The length of the CDR3 is 15 residues. V lost 7 bases and J lost 0, with 14 bases in between. Germline lookup yields CDR1 ENHRY and CDR2 SYGVKD.

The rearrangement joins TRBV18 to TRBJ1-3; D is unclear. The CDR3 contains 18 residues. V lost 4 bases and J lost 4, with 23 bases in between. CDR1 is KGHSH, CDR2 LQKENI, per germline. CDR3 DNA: TGTGCCAGCTCACTGCAAAGAGGTCCAGACTTGGCGGGAAACACCATATATTTT. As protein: CASSLQRGPDLAGNTIYF.

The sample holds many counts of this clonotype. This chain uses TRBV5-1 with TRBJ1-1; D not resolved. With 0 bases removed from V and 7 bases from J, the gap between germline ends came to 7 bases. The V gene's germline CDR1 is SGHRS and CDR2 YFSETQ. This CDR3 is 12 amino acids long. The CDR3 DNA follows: TGCGCCAGCAGCTTGGACAGACGTGAAGCTTTCTTT. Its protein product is CASSLDRREAFF.

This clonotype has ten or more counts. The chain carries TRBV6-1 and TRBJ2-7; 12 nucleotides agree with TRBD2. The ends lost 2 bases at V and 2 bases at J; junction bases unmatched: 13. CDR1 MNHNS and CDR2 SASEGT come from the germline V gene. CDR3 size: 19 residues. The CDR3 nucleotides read TGTGCCAGCAGTGAATATCTCCCGGGACTAGCGGGCAAAACCTACGAGCAGTACTTC. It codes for CASSEYLPGLAGKTYEQYF.

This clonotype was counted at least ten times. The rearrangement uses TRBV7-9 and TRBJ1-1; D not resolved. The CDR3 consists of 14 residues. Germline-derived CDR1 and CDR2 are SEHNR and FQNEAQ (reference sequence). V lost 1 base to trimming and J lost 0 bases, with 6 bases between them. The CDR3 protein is CASSLEQMNTEAFF. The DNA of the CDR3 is TGTGCCAGCAGCTTAGAACAGATGAACACTGAAGCTTTCTTT.

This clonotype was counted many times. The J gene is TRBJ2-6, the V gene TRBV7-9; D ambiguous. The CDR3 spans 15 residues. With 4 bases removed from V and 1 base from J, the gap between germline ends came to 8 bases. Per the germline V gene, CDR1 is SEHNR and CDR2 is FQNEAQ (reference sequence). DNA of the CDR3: TGTGCCAGCAGCTCCTGGGGTTCTGGGGCCAACGTCCTGACTTTC. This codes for CASSSWGSGANVLTF.

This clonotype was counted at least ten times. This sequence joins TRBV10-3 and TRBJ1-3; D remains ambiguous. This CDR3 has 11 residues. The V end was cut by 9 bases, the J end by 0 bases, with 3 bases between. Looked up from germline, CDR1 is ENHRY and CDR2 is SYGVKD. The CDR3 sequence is CAIGSGNTIYF. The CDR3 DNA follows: TGTGCCATAGGCTCTGGAAACACCATATATTTT.

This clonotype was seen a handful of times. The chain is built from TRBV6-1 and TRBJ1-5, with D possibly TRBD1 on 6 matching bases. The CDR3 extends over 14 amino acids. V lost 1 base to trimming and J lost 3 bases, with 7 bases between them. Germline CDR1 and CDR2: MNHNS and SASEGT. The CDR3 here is CASSEGQVNQPQHF. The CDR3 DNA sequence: TGTGCCAGCAGTGAAGGACAGGTCAATCAGCCCCAGCATTTT.

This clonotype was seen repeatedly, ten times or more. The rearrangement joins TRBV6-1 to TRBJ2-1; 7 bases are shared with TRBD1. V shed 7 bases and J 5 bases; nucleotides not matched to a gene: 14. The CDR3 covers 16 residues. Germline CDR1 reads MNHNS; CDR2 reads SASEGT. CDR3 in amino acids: CASKFRTGPFDNEQFF. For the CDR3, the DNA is TGTGCCAGCAAGTTTAGGACAGGACCCTTCGACAATGAGCAGTTCTTC.

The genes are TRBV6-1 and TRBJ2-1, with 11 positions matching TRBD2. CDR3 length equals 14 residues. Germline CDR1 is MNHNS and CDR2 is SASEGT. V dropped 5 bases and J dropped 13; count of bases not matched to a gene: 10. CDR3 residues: CASSTTSGVSLQFF. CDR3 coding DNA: TGTGCCAGCAGTACGACTAGCGGGGTCTCCCTTCAGTTCTTC.

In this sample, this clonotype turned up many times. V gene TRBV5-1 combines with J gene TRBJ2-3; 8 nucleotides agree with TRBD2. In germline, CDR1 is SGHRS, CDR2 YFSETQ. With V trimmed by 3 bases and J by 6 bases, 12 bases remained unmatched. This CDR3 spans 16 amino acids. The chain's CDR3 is CASSSSLGSGKDTQYF. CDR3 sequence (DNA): TGCGCCAGCAGCTCCTCCCTCGGTAGCGGGAAGGATACGCAGTATTTT.

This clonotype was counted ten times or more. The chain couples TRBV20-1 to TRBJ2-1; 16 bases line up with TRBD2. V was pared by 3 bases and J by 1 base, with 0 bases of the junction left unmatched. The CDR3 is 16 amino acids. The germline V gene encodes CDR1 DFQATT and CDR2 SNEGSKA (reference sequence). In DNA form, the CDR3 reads TGCAGTGCTAGGGGACTAGCGGGAGGGTCCTACAATGAGCAGTTCTTC. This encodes CSARGLAGGSYNEQFF.

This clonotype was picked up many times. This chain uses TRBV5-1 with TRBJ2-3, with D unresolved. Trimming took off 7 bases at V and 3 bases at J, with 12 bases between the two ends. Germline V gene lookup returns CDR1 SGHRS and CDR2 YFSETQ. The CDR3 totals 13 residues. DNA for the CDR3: TGCGCCAGCCGGGCTAGTCGTACAGATACGCAGTATTTT. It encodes CASRASRTDTQYF.

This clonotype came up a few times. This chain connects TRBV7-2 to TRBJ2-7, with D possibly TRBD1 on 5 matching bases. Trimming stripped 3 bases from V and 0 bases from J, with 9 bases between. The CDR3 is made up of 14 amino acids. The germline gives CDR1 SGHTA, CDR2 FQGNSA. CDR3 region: CASSLGLSSYEQYF. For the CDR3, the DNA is TGTGCCAGCAGCTTGGGGCTGAGCTCCTACGAGCAGTACTTC. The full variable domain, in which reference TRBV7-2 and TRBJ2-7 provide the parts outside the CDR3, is GAGVSQSPSNKVTEKGKDVELRCDPISGHTALYWYRQSLGQGLEFLIYFQGNSAPDKSGLPSDRFSAERTGGSVSTLTIQRTQQEDSAVYLCASSLGLSSYEQYFGPGTRLTVT.

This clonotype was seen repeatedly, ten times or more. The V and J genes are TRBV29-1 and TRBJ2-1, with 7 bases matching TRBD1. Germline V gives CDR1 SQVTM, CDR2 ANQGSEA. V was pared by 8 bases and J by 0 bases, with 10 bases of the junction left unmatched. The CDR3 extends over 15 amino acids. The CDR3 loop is CSIYTGASSYNEQFF. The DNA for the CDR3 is TGCAGCATATACACAGGGGCTAGCTCCTACAATGAGCAGTTCTTC.

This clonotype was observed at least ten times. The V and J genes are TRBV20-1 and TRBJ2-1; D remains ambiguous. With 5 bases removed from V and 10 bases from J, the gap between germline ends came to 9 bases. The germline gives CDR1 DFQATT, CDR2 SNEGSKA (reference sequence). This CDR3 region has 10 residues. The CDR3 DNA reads TGCAGTGCTCTCTGGGGAGAGCAGTTCTTC. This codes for CSALWGEQFF.

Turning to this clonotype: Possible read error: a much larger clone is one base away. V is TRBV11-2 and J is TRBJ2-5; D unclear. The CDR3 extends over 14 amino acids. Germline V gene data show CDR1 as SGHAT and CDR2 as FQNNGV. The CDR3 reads CVSSSAQVQETQYF. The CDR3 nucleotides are TGTGTCAGCAGCTCCGCTCAGGTTCAAGAGACCCAGTACTTC. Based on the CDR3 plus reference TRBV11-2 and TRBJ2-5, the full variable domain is EAGVAQSPRYKIIEKRQSVAFWCNPISGHATLYWYQQILGQGPKLLIQFQNNGVVDDSQLPKDRFSAERLKGVDSTLKIQPAKLEDSAVYLCVSSSAQVQETQYFGPGTRLLVL.

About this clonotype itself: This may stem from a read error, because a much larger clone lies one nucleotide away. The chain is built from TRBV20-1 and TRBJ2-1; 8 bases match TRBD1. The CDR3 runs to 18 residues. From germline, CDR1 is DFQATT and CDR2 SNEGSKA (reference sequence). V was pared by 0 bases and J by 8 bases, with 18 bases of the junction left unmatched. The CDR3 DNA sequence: TGCAGTGCTAGAGAGAATGCGGGACAGGACAAATTGTCTCATGAGCAGTTCTTC. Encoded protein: CSARENAGQDKLSHEQFF.

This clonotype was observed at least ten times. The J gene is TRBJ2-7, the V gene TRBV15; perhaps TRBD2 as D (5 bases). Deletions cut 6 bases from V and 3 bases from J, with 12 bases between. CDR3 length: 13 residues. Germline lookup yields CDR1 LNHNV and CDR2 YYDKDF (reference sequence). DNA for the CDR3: TGTGCCACCAGAATAGTGGGAGACTACGAGCAGTACTTC. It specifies CATRIVGDYEQYF.

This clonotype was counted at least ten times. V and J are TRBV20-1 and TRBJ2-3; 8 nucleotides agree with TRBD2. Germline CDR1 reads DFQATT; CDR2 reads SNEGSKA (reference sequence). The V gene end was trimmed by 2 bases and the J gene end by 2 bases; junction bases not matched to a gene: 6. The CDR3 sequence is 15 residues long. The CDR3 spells CSARRLAGVTDTQYF. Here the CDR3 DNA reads TGCAGTGCTAGAAGGCTAGCGGGCGTCACAGATACGCAGTATTTT.

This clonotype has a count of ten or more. CDR3 nucleotide sequence: TGTGCCAGCAGGCCTCTAGCGGGATACACAGATACGCAGTATTTT. It specifies CASRPLAGYTDTQYF. The chain couples TRBV12-3 or TRBV12-4 to TRBJ2-3; 9 bases fit TRBD2. The V gene end was trimmed by 6 bases and the J gene end by 2 bases; junction bases not matched to a gene: 6. The CDR3 has 15 residues.

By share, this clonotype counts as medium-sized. CDR3 residues: CASSLTGRSSYNSPLHF. CDR3 sequence (DNA): TGTGCCAGCAGTCTGACCGGGAGAAGCTCCTATAATTCACCCCTCCACTTT. This rearrangement joins TRBV28 to TRBJ1-6, with unresolved D. CDR1 and CDR2 from the germline V gene are MDHEN and SYDVKM. This CDR3 is built from 17 residues. V dropped 5 bases and J dropped 0 bases, with 14 bases sitting between them.

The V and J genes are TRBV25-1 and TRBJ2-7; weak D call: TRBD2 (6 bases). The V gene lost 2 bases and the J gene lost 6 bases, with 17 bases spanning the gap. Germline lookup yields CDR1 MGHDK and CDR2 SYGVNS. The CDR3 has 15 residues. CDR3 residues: CASSELLASTSEQYF. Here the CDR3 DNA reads TGTGCCAGCAGTGAACTCCTAGCGTCTACGTCCGAGCAGTACTTC.

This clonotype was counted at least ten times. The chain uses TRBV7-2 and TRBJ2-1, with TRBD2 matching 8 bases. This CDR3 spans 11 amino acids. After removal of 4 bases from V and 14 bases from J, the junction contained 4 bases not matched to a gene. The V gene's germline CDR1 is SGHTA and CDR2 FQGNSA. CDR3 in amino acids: CASSSGTREFF. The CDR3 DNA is TGTGCCAGCAGCTCTGGGACTAGAGAGTTCTTC.

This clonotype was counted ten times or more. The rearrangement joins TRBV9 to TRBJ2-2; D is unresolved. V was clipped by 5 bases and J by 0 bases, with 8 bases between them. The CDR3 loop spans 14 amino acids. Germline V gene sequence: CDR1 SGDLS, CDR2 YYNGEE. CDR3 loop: CASSGKTNTGELFF. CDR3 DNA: TGTGCCAGCAGTGGGAAAACGAACACCGGGGAGCTGTTTTTT.